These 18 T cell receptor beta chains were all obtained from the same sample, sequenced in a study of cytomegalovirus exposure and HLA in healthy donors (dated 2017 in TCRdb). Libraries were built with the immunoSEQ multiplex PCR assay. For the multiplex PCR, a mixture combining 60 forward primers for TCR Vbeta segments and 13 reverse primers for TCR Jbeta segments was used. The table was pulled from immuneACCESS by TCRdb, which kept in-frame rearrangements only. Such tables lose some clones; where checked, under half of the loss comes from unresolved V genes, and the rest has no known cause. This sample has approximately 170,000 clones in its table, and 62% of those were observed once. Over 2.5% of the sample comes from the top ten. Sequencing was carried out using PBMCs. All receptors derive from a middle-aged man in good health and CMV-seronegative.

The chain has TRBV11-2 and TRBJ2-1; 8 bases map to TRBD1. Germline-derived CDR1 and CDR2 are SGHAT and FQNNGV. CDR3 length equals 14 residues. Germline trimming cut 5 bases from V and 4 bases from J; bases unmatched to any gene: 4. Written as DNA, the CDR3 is TGTGCCAGCAGCCAGGACAGGGAATACAATGAGCAGTTCTTC. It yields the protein CASSQDREYNEQFF. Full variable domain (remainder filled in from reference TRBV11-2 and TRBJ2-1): EAGVAQSPRYKIIEKRQSVAFWCNPISGHATLYWYQQILGQGPKLLIQFQNNGVVDDSQLPKDRFSAERLKGVDSTLKIQPAKLEDSAVYLCASSQDREYNEQFFGPGTRLTVL.

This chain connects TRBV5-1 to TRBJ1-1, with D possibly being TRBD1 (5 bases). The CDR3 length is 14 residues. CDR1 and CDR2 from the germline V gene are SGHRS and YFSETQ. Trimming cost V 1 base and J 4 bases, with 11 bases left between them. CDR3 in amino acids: CASSLWGGSTEAFF. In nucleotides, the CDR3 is TGCGCCAGCAGCTTGTGGGGCGGGAGCACTGAAGCTTTCTTT.

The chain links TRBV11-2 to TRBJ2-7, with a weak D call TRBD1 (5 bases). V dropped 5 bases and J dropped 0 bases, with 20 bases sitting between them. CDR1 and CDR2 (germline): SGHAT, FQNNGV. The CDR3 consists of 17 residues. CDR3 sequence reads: CASSQVRRVRASYEQYF. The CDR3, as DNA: TGTGCCAGCAGCCAAGTACGACGGGTCAGGGCCTCCTACGAGCAGTACTTC.

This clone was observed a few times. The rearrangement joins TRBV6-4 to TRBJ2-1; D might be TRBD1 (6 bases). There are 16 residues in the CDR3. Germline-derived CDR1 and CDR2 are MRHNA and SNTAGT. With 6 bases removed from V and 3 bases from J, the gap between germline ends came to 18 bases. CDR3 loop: CASSPNRVFDYNEQFF. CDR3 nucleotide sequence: TGTGCCAGCAGCCCTAACAGGGTATTCGACTACAATGAGCAGTTCTTC.

CDR3 nucleotide sequence: TGTGCCAGCAGCCAGGAATGGCTAGCATGGGGAGATACGCAGTATTTT. Protein: CASSQEWLAWGDTQYF. V and J are TRBV4-2 and TRBJ2-3; D might be TRBD2 (5 bases). This CDR3 region has 16 residues. The germline V gene has CDR1 LGHNA and CDR2 YNFKEQ. The germline V and J ends were trimmed by 3 bases and 5 bases, with 18 bases remaining between them.

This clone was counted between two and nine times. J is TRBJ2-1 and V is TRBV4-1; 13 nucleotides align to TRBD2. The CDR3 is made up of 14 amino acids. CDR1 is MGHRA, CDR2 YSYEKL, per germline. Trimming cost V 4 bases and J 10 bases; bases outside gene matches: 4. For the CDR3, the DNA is TGCGCCAGCAGCCCGGGACTAGCGGGAAGGGAGCAGTTCTTC. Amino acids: CASSPGLAGREQFF.

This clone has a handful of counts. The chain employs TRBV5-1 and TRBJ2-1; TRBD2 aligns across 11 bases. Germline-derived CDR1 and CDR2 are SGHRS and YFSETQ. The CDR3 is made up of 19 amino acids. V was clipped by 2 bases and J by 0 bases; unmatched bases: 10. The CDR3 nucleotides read TGCGCCAGCAGCTTAAGGCTAGCGGGGGGCCTTCCCTCCTACAATGAGCAGTTCTTC. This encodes CASSLRLAGGLPSYNEQFF.

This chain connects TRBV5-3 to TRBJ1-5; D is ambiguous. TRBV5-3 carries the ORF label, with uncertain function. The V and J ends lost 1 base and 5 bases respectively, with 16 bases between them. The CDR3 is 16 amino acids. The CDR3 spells CARSLFRGFDDQPQHF. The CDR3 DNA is TGTGCCAGAAGCTTGTTCCGGGGTTTTGACGATCAGCCCCAGCATTTT.

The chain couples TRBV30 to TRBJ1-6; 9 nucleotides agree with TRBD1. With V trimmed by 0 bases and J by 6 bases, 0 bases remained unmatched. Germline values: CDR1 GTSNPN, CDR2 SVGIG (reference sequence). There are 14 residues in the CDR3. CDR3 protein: CAWSVTGGNSPLHF. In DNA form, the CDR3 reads TGTGCCTGGAGTGTGACAGGGGGTAATTCACCCCTCCACTTT.

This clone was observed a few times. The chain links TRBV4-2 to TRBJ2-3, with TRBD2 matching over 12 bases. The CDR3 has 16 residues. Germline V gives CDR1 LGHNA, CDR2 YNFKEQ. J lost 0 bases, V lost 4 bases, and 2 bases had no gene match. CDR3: CASSLGTSGSTDTQYF. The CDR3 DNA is TGTGCCAGCAGCCTCGGGACTAGCGGGAGCACAGATACGCAGTATTTT.

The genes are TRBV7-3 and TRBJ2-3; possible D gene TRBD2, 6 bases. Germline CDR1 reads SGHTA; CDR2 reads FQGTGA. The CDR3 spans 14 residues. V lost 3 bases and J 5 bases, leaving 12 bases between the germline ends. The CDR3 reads CASSLGAGRDTQYF. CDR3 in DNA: TGTGCCAGCAGCTTGGGCGCGGGGCGAGATACGCAGTATTTT.

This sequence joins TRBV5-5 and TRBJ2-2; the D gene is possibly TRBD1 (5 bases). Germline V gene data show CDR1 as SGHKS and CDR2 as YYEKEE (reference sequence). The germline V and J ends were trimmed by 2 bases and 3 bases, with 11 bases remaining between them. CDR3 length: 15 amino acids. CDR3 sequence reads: CASSFSGIDTGELFF. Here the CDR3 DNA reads TGTGCCAGCAGCTTTTCAGGGATTGACACCGGGGAGCTGTTTTTT. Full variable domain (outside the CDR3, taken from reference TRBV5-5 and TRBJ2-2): DAGVTQSPTHLIKTRGQQVTLRCSPISGHKSVSWYQQVLGQGPQFIFQYYEKEERGRGNFPDRFSARQFPNYSSELNVNALLLGDSALYLCASSFSGIDTGELFFGEGSRLTVL.

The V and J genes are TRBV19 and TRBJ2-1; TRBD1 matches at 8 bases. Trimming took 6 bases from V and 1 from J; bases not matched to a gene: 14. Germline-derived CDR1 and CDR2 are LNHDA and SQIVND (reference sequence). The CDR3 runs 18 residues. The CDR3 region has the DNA TGTGCCAGTAGCCCCCCTTCCGGGACAGGTTCATCCTACAATGAGCAGTTCTTC. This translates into CASSPPSGTGSSYNEQFF.

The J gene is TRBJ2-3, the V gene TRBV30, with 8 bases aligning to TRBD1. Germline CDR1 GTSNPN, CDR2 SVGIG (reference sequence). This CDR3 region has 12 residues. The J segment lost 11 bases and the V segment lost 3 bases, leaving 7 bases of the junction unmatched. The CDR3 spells CAWRTIGQGQYF. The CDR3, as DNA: TGTGCCTGGAGGACGATAGGACAGGGGCAGTATTTT.

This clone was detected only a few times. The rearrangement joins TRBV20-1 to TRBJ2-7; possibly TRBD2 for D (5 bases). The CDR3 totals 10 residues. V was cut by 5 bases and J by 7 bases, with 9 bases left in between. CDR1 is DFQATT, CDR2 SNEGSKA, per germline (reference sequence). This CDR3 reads CSASGNEQYF. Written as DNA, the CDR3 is TGCAGTGCTTCGGGGAATGAGCAGTACTTC.

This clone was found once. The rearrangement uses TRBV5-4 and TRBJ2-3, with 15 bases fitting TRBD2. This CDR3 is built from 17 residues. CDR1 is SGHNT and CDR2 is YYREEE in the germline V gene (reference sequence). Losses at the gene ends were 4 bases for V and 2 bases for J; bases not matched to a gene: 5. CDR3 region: CASSAGLAGGNTDTQYF. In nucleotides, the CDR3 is TGTGCCAGCAGCGCCGGACTAGCGGGGGGGAACACAGATACGCAGTATTTT.

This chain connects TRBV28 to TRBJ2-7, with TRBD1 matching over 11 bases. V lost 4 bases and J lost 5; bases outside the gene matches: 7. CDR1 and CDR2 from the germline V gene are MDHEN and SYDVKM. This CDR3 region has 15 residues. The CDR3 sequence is CASSSDRGHRDEQYF. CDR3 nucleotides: TGTGCCAGCAGTTCGGACAGGGGGCACAGGGACGAGCAGTACTTC.

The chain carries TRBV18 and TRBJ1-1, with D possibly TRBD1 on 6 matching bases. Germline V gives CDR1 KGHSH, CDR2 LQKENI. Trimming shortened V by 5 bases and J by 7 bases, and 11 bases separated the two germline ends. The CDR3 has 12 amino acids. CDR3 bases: TGTGCCAGCTCATCCGGACAGAGTGAAGCTTTCTTT. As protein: CASSSGQSEAFF.